This T cell receptor (beta chain) comes out of a study of CXCR3-negative and CXCR3-positive naive CD8 T cells. This CDR3 region has 12 residues. Per germline, CDR1 MRHNA and CDR2 SNTAGT. The TRB libraries of cDNA were built by UMI-labeled 5' RACE. After re-calling the 5' RACE reads, TCRdb lists one entry per CDR3 protein, DNA absent. Its clone listing holds around 7,000 distinct CDR3 sequences. In terms of frequency, this clonotype is medium-sized (0.01 to 0.1%). Antigen specificity is unknown. Study observations and caveats: TRBV-TRBJ usage was similar across naive CXCR3 subsets but distinct in memory cells. Sequencing showed both naive subsets with comparably high diversity, and memory CD8+ cells much lower. Most assays were run on fresh PBMCs (CXCR3 expression partially decreased after cryopreservation). Against CXCR3-negative naive cells, CXCR3-positive naive cells showed more hydrophobic TRB CDR3s. Naive subsets displayed similar surface CD5, and TCR strength was inferred from TRB CDR3 properties.

The chain is built from TRBV6-4 and TRBJ2-1. The clonotype comes from a human donor in good health. Some clones in this sample may be carry-over from other donors' samples. The source material was naive CXCR3+ CD8+ T cells from blood. Regarding subset: CD45RO-CCR7+CD27+CD95- naive CD8+ T cells expressing CXCR3 (TNR3+). CDR3 sequence reads: CASGESYNEQFF.